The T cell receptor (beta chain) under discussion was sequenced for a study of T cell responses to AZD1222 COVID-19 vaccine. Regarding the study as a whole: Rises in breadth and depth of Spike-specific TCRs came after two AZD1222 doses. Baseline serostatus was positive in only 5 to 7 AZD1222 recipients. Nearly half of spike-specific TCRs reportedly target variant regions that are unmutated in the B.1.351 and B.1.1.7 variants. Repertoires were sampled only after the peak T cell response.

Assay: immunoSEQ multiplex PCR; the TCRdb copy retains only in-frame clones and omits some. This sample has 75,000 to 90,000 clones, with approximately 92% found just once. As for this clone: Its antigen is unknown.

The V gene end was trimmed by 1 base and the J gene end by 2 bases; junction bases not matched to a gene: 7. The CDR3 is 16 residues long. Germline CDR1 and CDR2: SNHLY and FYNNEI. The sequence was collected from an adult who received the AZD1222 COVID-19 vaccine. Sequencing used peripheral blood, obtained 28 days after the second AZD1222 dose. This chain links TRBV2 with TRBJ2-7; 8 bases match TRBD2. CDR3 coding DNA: TGTGCCAGCAGTGAAGGTCGGGATAGCGGGACCTACGAGCAGTACTTC. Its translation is CASSEGRDSGTYEQYF.